Sequencing of this T cell receptor beta chain was carried out in a study of T cell responses to AZD1222 COVID-19 vaccine. Using immunoSEQ multiplex PCR, the repertoire was profiled, and TCRdb retains in-frame clones only, with some absent. The sample includes tens of thousands of clones, approximately 90% of them seen just once. This clone has just one count. Germline-derived CDR1 and CDR2 are LNHDA and SQIVND (reference sequence). V was pared by 8 bases and J by 5 bases, with 19 bases between. This CDR3 has 14 amino acids. This sample comprised peripheral blood, obtained on day 0 of AZD1222 vaccination. The clonotype comes from an adult in good health. This sequence joins TRBV19 and TRBJ2-7; D might be TRBD2 (5 bases). The CDR3 coding sequence is TGTGCCAGTCCTGATAACGGGATAAGTGACGAGCAGTACTTC. As protein: CASPDNGISDEQYF.